Listed below are T cell receptor beta chains from one sample, sequenced in a study of blood T cell repertoires in COVID-19. Assay: immunoSEQ multiplex PCR; the TCRdb copy retains only in-frame clones and omits some. This repertoire shows some 330,000 clones, 80% to 90% found once; its top ten account for 5% to 6%. The sample was PBMCs or T cells enriched from blood (not recorded which). Receptors originate from a man between 25 and 39 years old who had recovered from COVID-19. Each CDR3 is given with its conserved first and last residue. The D gene is left open where the match is weak. Where a row states a size, it is once, few, many or the class of an expanded clone; other rows omit it.

clone size,V gene,CDR3 length,J gene,D gene,CDR3 DNA,CDR3 protein
.,TRBV19,14,TRBJ2-1,TRBD1,TGTGCCAGTAGTATCGACAGGGGTGCAAATGAGCAGTTCTTC,CASSIDRGANEQFF
.,TRBV18,16,TRBJ2-7,TRBD2,TGTGCCAGCTCACCTAATGGACTAGCAGCCTCCTACGAGCAGTACTTC,CASSPNGLAASYEQYF
once,TRBV6-1,15,TRBJ2-7,.,TGTGCCAGCAGTGAAGGAGGGACTGGCTCCTACGAGCAGTACTTC,CASSEGGTGSYEQYF
.,TRBV5-1,15,TRBJ2-1,TRBD1,TGCGCCAGCAGCTTACAGGGGGCGCCTGGAGATGAGCAGTTCTTC,CASSLQGAPGDEQFF
.,TRBV27,12,TRBJ1-2,.,TGTGCCACTTTGACTGGTAACTATGGCTACACCTTC,CATLTGNYGYTF
few,TRBV27,13,TRBJ2-7,.,TGTGCCAGCAGTTTGAGGGCTTATTACGAGCAGTACTTC,CASSLRAYYEQYF
.,TRBV7-2,15,TRBJ2-3,.,TGTGCCAGCAGCTTAGCGGGGAGAACCACAGATACGCAGTATTTT,CASSLAGRTTDTQYF
.,TRBV5-6,15,TRBJ2-7,TRBD2,TGTGCCAGCAGCTTTCTTAGCGGGGGATCCTACGAGCAGTACTTC,CASSFLSGGSYEQYF
.,TRBV3-1/TRBV3-2,14,TRBJ1-2,TRBD1,TGTGCCAGCAGCCAGACAGGGGGTCCCTATGGCTACACCTTC,CASSQTGGPYGYTF
.,TRBV18,12,TRBJ2-1,.,TGTGCCAGCTCTCTTGGAGCAAATGAGCAGTTCTTC,CASSLGANEQFF
.,TRBV6-5,15,TRBJ1-1,.,TGTGCCAGCAGTTACTCATCGGGAGCGAACACTGAAGCTTTCTTT,CASSYSSGANTEAFF